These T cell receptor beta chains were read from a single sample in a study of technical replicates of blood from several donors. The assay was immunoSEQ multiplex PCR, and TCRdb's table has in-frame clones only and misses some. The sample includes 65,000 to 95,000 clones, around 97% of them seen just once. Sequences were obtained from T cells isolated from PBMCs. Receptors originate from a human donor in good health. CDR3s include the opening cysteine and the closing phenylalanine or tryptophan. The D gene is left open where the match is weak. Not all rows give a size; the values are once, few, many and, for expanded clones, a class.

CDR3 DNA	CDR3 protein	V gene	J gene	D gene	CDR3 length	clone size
TGTGCCAGCTCACCACGATGGACAGGGTTCTACGAGCAGTACTTC	CASSPRWTGFYEQYF	TRBV18	TRBJ2-7	TRBD1	15	.
TGTGCCAGCAGCCCTCCAAGGGGTAGGTCCTACAATGAGCAGTTCTTC	CASSPPRGRSYNEQFF	TRBV11-2	TRBJ2-1	.	16	once
TGTGCCAGCAGTGAATCGTACCAGGCACTGGCTTTCTTT	CASSESYQALAFF	TRBV25-1	TRBJ1-1	.	13	.
TGTGCCAGCAGTTACAGGACTTACCAAGAGACCCAGTACTTC	CASSYRTYQETQYF	TRBV6-5	TRBJ2-5	.	14	.
TGTGCCTGGAGTTCGGAGGACGGTTCCTACGAGCAGTACTTC	CAWSSEDGSYEQYF	TRBV30	TRBJ2-7	.	14	.
TGTGCCAGCAGTTTATCACAGGGGAACGAGCAGTACTTC	CASSLSQGNEQYF	TRBV28	TRBJ2-7	TRBD1	13	.
TGCGCCAGCAGCCTGAGGGTGGACTTAAGCACAGATACGCAGTATTTT	CASSLRVDLSTDTQYF	TRBV4-1	TRBJ2-3	.	16	.
TGTGCCAGCAGCTCACCGAGGACTAGCGGGAACAATGAGCAGTTCTTC	CASSSPRTSGNNEQFF	TRBV7-9	TRBJ2-1	TRBD2	16	once
TGTGCCAGCATCTTTGAGTCCCGGGTCCGTAAGCTCACCGGGGAGCTGTTTTTT	CASIFESRVRKLTGELFF	TRBV7-9	TRBJ2-2	.	18	.
TGTGCCAGCAGCCAAGCATTTCCGGACAGGGTCGGGACTAGCGATGGAGATACGCAGTATTTT	CASSQAFPDRVGTSDGDTQYF	TRBV4-2	TRBJ2-3	TRBD2	21	.
TGTGCCAGCAGCCCAAACACAGATACGCAGTATTTT	CASSPNTDTQYF	TRBV9	TRBJ2-3	.	12	.
TGTGCCACCAGCAGAGGTCCGGGACTAGCGGAATCAGATACGCAGTATTTT	CATSRGPGLAESDTQYF	TRBV15	TRBJ2-3	TRBD2	17	.
TGTGCCAGCAGTTTAGAAGGGGTAGGCACTGAAGCTTTCTTT	CASSLEGVGTEAFF	TRBV28	TRBJ1-1	.	14	.
TGTGCCTGGAGTGTAACGGGACAGGGGGCGCGGGGCTACACCTTC	CAWSVTGQGARGYTF	TRBV30	TRBJ1-2	TRBD1	15	.
TGCGCCAGCAGCTTCACGAGACAGGGGGAGTTTGGCTACACCTTC	CASSFTRQGEFGYTF	TRBV5-1	TRBJ1-2	TRBD1	15	.
TGTGCCAGCAGCGTAGAGGGACAGAGAAATTCTCAGCAGTTCTTC	CASSVEGQRNSQQFF	TRBV9	TRBJ2-1	TRBD1	15	.
TGTGCCAGCAGCTTGGGCCGGTCCCGGGAGGAGGAAGCTTTCTTT	CASSLGRSREEEAFF	TRBV5-8	TRBJ1-1	.	15	.
TGCGCCAGCAGAAACTCCCTAGACAGACGTAATGAAAAACTGTTTTTT	CASRNSLDRRNEKLFF	TRBV4-1	TRBJ1-4	.	16	.
TGTGCCAGCAGGATAACAACTAGCGCTTCCACCGGGGAGCTGTTTTTT	CASRITTSASTGELFF	TRBV2	TRBJ2-2	TRBD2	16	.
TGTGCCAGCGTTGACACAGGGGTATCCTACGAGCAGTACTTC	CASVDTGVSYEQYF	TRBV6-1	TRBJ2-7	TRBD1	14	.
TGTGCCAGCAGTGGGGGCCAGAATGAAAAACTGTTTTTT	CASSGGQNEKLFF	TRBV9	TRBJ1-4	.	13	.
TGCGCCAGCAGCTTATTGACAGACCAAGAGACCCAGTACTTC	CASSLLTDQETQYF	TRBV5-1	TRBJ2-5	.	14	.
TGTGCCAGCAGCTTTGTCCGGACTAGCACAGATACGCAGTATTTT	CASSFVRTSTDTQYF	TRBV5-6	TRBJ2-3	.	15	.
TGTGCCAGCAGCGTAGATGGCAGGGGGCACTACGAGCAGTACTTC	CASSVDGRGHYEQYF	TRBV9	TRBJ2-7	TRBD1	15	.
TGCGCCAGCCGAGACGGGACAGGGGGCTACGAGCAGTACTTC	CASRDGTGGYEQYF	TRBV5-1	TRBJ2-7	TRBD1	14	.
TGTGCCAGCAGCCCGACTAGCGGGGGTTACCTCTACTCCTACGAGCAGTACTTC	CASSPTSGGYLYSYEQYF	TRBV11-2	TRBJ2-7	TRBD2	18	.
TGTGCCAGCAGTTCAGGGGGGTCGGCTGGCTACACCTTC	CASSSGGSAGYTF	TRBV28	TRBJ1-2	TRBD1	13	.
TGCGCCAGCAGCCATTATAGGGGGCCGATAGATGGCTACACCTTC	CASSHYRGPIDGYTF	TRBV4-1	TRBJ1-2	TRBD1	15	.
TGTGCCAGCAGCTCGGGACAGGATGTCGCCGGGGAGCTGTTTTTT	CASSSGQDVAGELFF	TRBV6-5	TRBJ2-2	TRBD1	15	once
TGCGCCAGCAGCCAAGTTGGGGGGTCTAATGAAAAACTGTTTTTT	CASSQVGGSNEKLFF	TRBV4-1	TRBJ1-4	.	15	.
TGCGCCAGCAGCGGAGAGAGGTCTGGGGCCAACGTCCTGACTTTC	CASSGERSGANVLTF	TRBV5-1	TRBJ2-6	.	15	.
TGCGCCAGCAGCCCGACAGTTACTCTAGCCAAAAACATTCAGTACTTC	CASSPTVTLAKNIQYF	TRBV5-1	TRBJ2-4	.	16	.
TGCGCCAGCAGCCCCAGAAGGGGGAAGGTCTCCTACGAGCAGTACTTC	CASSPRRGKVSYEQYF	TRBV5-1	TRBJ2-7	.	16	.
TGTGCCAGCAACCCGACAGGGGGCGGCAATCAGCCCCAGCATTTT	CASNPTGGGNQPQHF	TRBV9	TRBJ1-5	TRBD1	15	.
TGTGCCAGCAGCTTAAGCAGGACGCAGTATTTT	CASSLSRTQYF	TRBV11-2	TRBJ2-3	.	11	.
TGTGCCAGCAGTTTTGTTTTAGGGGACGGGGGCGAGCAGTACTTC	CASSFVLGDGGEQYF	TRBV27	TRBJ2-7	.	15	.
TGTGCCAGTAGAGAGGCTTCCTATGGCTACACCTTC	CASREASYGYTF	TRBV19	TRBJ1-2	.	12	.
TGTGCCAGCAGTGAAGACTGGGCAGGGGGGCGTTGCGAGCAGTACTTC	CASSEDWAGGRCEQYF	TRBV6-1	TRBJ2-7	.	16	.
TGCGCCAGCCATAAGGGCTCACAGGGCAATGAGCAGTTCTTC	CASHKGSQGNEQFF	TRBV5-1	TRBJ2-1	.	14	.
TGTGCCAGCAGCTTAGAGGTTGCCGACAGGGGTGGCTATGGCTACACCTTC	CASSLEVADRGGYGYTF	TRBV7-6	TRBJ1-2	TRBD1	17	.
TGTGCCAGCAGTGAAACCCTACAGGGATATCGCACAGATACGCAGTATTTT	CASSETLQGYRTDTQYF	TRBV25-1	TRBJ2-3	.	17	.
TGTGCCAGTAAGGGAACAGGGGCTATTTCTGAAGCTTTCTTT	CASKGTGAISEAFF	TRBV19	TRBJ1-1	TRBD1	14	.
TGTGCCAGCACCCAACGAGGAACGAGTCAGTACTTC	CASTQRGTSQYF	TRBV28	TRBJ2-7	.	12	.
TGTGCCAGCAGTTTTTTTAGCGGCTCCTACGAGCAGTACTTC	CASSFFSGSYEQYF	TRBV28	TRBJ2-7	.	14	.
TGTGCCAGCAGCAGTACTCAGACTAGCGGGAGGGGGGAGCAGTACTTC	CASSSTQTSGRGEQYF	TRBV6-6	TRBJ2-7	TRBD2	16	.
TGTGCCAGCTCACCACGGACACTTAAAGAGACCCAGTACTTC	CASSPRTLKETQYF	TRBV18	TRBJ2-5	.	14	.
TGTGCCAGCTCACCTGTAGGACAGGGGAACACTGAAGCTTTCTTT	CASSPVGQGNTEAFF	TRBV18	TRBJ1-1	TRBD1	15	.
TGTGCCAGCTCACCCCTAGGTCTCGGGGAGCTGTTTTTT	CASSPLGLGELFF	TRBV18	TRBJ2-2	.	13	.
TGTGCCAGCAGTTTGTTGGTAGGCAAACGGGGACAGGGGTCTCCCTACGAGCAGTACTTC	CASSLLVGKRGQGSPYEQYF	TRBV28	TRBJ2-7	TRBD1	20	.
TGTGCCACCACCATAAAGCGGGGACCCTACTCCTACAATGAGCAGTTCTTC	CATTIKRGPYSYNEQFF	TRBV15	TRBJ2-1	TRBD2	17	.
TGTGCCAGCAGTCCGCCGGGAGGGAGGTCCTACGAGCAGTACTTC	CASSPPGGRSYEQYF	TRBV28	TRBJ2-7	TRBD2	15	.
TGTGCCAGCAGTTACGCAGGGCCACCCCTACGAAAGCAGTACTTC	CASSYAGPPLRKQYF	TRBV6-5	TRBJ2-7	.	15	once
.	CASSSSGIETQYF	TRBV27	TRBJ2-5	.	13	.
TGTGCCAGCAGTTTCCGGGCCCTACGACAGGATAAAGAGACCCAGTACTTC	CASSFRALRQDKETQYF	TRBV28	TRBJ2-5	.	17	.
TGTGCCAGCAGTTTATACTGGAGGGTGGGCACTGAAGCTTTCTTT	CASSLYWRVGTEAFF	TRBV28	TRBJ1-1	.	15	.
TGTGCCAGCAGGCCTAAGATGAACACTGAAGCTTTCTTT	CASRPKMNTEAFF	TRBV6-5	TRBJ1-1	.	13	few
TGCGCCAGCAGTGATGTCGGTTGGGCATCGGCAGGCCAGCCCCAGCATTTT	CASSDVGWASAGQPQHF	TRBV10-2	TRBJ1-5	.	17	few
TGCAGCGCCCGGACAGGGTTCACTGAAGCTTTCTTT	CSARTGFTEAFF	TRBV29-1	TRBJ1-1	TRBD1	12	.
TGTGCCAGCAGTTACTCCAGGGCCACCGGGGAGCTGTTTTTT	CASSYSRATGELFF	TRBV6-5	TRBJ2-2	.	14	.